The text below deals with one TCR beta chain. The target antigen is unknown. The data belong to a study of resident and recirculating memory T cells in vitiligo. The overall study: The samples were homogenized without cell sorting before genomic DNA extraction.

Stability required unchanged lesions during the previous 6 months. General study points: Non-conserved TCRs across sites and patients suggested distinct clones per lesion.

Profiled with immunoSEQ multiplex PCR; TCRdb holds only in-frame clones, not every one. Here the sample spans fewer than 85,000 clones, roughly 94% being singletons. The CDR3 covers 15 residues. Per germline, CDR1 SGHNT and CDR2 YENEEA. V lost 5 bases, J lost 3 bases, and 5 bases stayed unmatched. The chain uses TRBV11-3 and TRBJ2-1; 9 nucleotides align to TRBD1. The receptor was isolated from a male donor with vitiligo. The specimen was blood. The CDR3 region is CASSGGQGGYNEQFF. The CDR3 coding sequence is TGTGCCAGCAGCGGGGGACAGGGAGGCTACAATGAGCAGTTCTTC.